The T cell receptor beta chain under discussion was sequenced for a study of tumor-infiltrating lymphocytes in primary liver carcinoma. Study overall: Lesions, classed as T1-T3 N0M0, spanned 4.2 to 10 cm across. Roughly 3.5 to 7.13 million productive TCRbeta reads were obtained per sample, with similar numbers across tissue types.

Starting material for RNA and DNA co-extraction consisted of about 17-30 mg of unsorted bulk tissue. There are many counts of this clonotype. The input was approximately 500 ng total RNA; TCR beta cDNA was made from it with a constant-region primer. Libraries for TCR beta were built through three nested multiplex PCR rounds, which together made up a slightly modified ARM-PCR procedure. Use of TRBV1-TRBV30 forward primers with a C-beta reverse primer characterized the first two PCR rounds, which lasted about 9 cycles each. TCRdb reprocessed the multiplex PCR reads via MiXCR and lists one record per CDR3 protein. The sample yields about 120,000 distinct CDR3 sequences, less than 75% seen once. This CDR3 region has 17 residues. V trimming: 7 bases; J trimming: 7 bases; junction bases outside the gene matches: 16. Germline V gene sequence: CDR1 MNHEY, CDR2 SVGEGT.

This clonotype originated in a woman aged 60-75 years with primary liver carcinoma and hepatitis B virus infection. The chain recombines TRBV6-2 or TRBV6-3 with TRBJ1-1; 12 bases are shared with TRBD1. The sequenced material came from tumor-adjacent normal liver tissue. The DNA of the CDR3 is TGTGCCAGCATCCGACCATGGGACAGGGGGCTCTTGGGTGAAGCTTTCTTT. Its translation: CASIRPWDRGLLGEAFF.